The present T cell receptor beta chain was sequenced within a study of blood T cell repertoires in COVID-19. The junction had 12 bases not matched to a gene; V was cut back by 1 base and J by 8 bases. The CDR3 totals 16 residues. The V gene's germline CDR1 is MDHEN and CDR2 SYDVKM. The repertoire was sequenced with immunoSEQ multiplex PCR; TCRdb's copy has only in-frame clones and lacks some. The sample includes about 140,000 clones, around nine tenths of them seen just once. V usage is TRBV28 and J usage is TRBJ2-7; 9 positions agree with TRBD1. The specimen sequenced was peripheral blood. The origin of this receptor is a human donor in a cohort sampled during active COVID-19. CDR3 DNA sequence: TGTGCCAGCAGTTTATTCTCCTCGGACAGGGGTAGGAAGCAGTACTTC. Protein sequence: CASSLFSSDRGRKQYF.